These T cell receptor beta chains were read from a single sample in a study of OX40 agonist ivuxolimab in advanced cancers. Clones were sequenced by immunoSEQ multiplex PCR, and TCRdb holds only the in-frame ones, with some missing. The table shows some 95,000 clones, with over 75% occurring only once. This specimen was CD4+ or CD8+ T cells sorted from blood, taken in a trial of the OX40 agonist ivuxolimab. These receptors originate from an adult with an advanced solid tumor such as melanoma, head and neck, liver or kidney cancer. The CDR3 runs from the conserved cysteine through the conserved F or W. A D gene is named only where the DNA matches it firmly. The listing skips clone size in some rows; elsewhere it reads once, few, many or a size class.

TRBJ2-7 . TRBV5-4 . CASSLQGAGGSEQYF TGTGCCAGCAGCTTGCAGGGGGCGGGAGGCTCCGAGCAGTACTTC
TRBJ2-7 . TRBV27 . CASSLNWGGHEQYF TGTGCCAGCAGTTTAAATTGGGGGGGCCACGAGCAGTACTTC
TRBJ2-7 . TRBV28 . CASSFRLEKQYF TGTGCCAGCAGTTTTCGGCTTGAGAAGCAGTACTTC
TRBJ2-1 . TRBV5-8 . CASSLATGVSYNEQFF TGTGCCAGCAGCTTGGCTACGGGGGTCTCCTACAATGAGCAGTTCTTC
TRBJ2-1 TRBD2 TRBV7-9 . CASSPTSGRSYNEQFF TGTGCCAGCAGCCCGACTAGCGGGAGATCCTACAATGAGCAGTTCTTC
TRBJ1-2 . TRBV6-6 . CASKSGGTGYTF TGTGCCAGCAAGTCCGGGGGTACTGGCTACACCTTC
TRBJ1-3 . TRBV4-2 . CASSQARRGGRNTIYF TGTGCCAGCAGCCAAGCTCGCCGGGGCGGGAGAAACACCATATATTTT
TRBJ2-5 . TRBV19 . CASSIGPIIGETQYF TGTGCCAGTAGTATAGGTCCCATCATAGGAGAGACCCAGTACTTC
TRBJ2-7 . TRBV28 . CASSLAFEGRSYEQYF TGTGCCAGCAGTTTGGCCTTTGAGGGTCGCTCCTACGAGCAGTACTTC
TRBJ2-3 . TRBV11-3 . CASSLLVGQQDTQYF TGTGCCAGCAGCTTACTCGTGGGGCAGCAAGATACGCAGTATTTT
TRBJ2-7 . TRBV14 . CASSQDFGYEQYF TGTGCCAGCAGCCAAGATTTCGGCTACGAGCAGTACTTC
TRBJ2-7 . TRBV5-1 many CASSDRRSSYEQYF TGCGCCAGCAGCGACCGCCGGAGCTCCTACGAGCAGTACTTC
TRBJ1-1 . TRBV11-3 . CASSFQGEAFF TGTGCCAGCAGCTTCCAGGGTGAAGCTTTCTTT
TRBJ1-4 TRBD1 TRBV30 . CAGHTQPGQGEEKLFF TGTGCCGGGCATACGCAGCCGGGACAGGGAGAGGAAAAACTGTTTTTT
TRBJ2-7 . TRBV2 . CASSEERVAIEQYF TGTGCCAGCAGTGAGGAGAGGGTAGCGATCGAGCAGTACTTC
TRBJ2-1 . TRBV7-9 . CASSPPDSSSYNEQFF TGTGCCAGCAGCCCTCCAGATTCGAGCTCCTACAATGAGCAGTTCTTC
TRBJ2-5 TRBD1 TRBV7-8 . CASSLGQGVQETQYF TGTGCCAGCAGCTTGGGTCAGGGGGTACAAGAGACCCAGTACTTC
TRBJ2-7 . TRBV28 . CASSPGGRIYEQYF TGTGCCAGCAGTCCAGGGGGGCGGATCTACGAGCAGTACTTC
TRBJ1-4 . TRBV25-1 . CASSDYRGEGEKLFF TGTGCCAGCAGTGATTATCGGGGAGAAGGGGAAAAACTGTTTTTT
TRBJ2-7 . TRBV5-1 . CASNTPGGSSYEQYF TGCGCCAGCAACACCCCTGGGGGCAGCTCCTACGAGCAGTACTTC
TRBJ1-1 . TRBV25-1 . CASSGPGGPNTEAFF TGTGCCAGCAGTGGCCCCGGGGGACCCAACACTGAAGCTTTCTTT
TRBJ2-3 . TRBV5-6 . CASSLVRDFTDTQYF TGTGCCAGCAGCTTGGTCAGGGATTTCACAGATACGCAGTATTTT
TRBJ1-5 . TRBV19 . CASTGIPNQPQHF TGTGCCAGTACCGGGATCCCAAATCAGCCCCAGCATTTT
TRBJ2-7 . TRBV5-5 . CASSPTGGIYEQYF TGTGCCAGCAGCCCCACAGGCGGGATCTACGAGCAGTACTTC
TRBJ1-4 . TRBV4-3 . CASSQGLGGMGTNEKLFF TGCGCCAGCAGCCAAGGCCTAGGCGGGATGGGAACTAATGAAAAACTGTTTTTT
TRBJ2-2 TRBD1 TRBV11-3 . CASSRGTGGLGELFF TGTGCCAGCAGCAGAGGGACAGGGGGTTTGGGGGAGCTGTTTTTT
TRBJ2-2 . TRBV7-9 . CASSEYRTGELFF TGTGCCAGCAGCGAGTATCGGACCGGGGAGCTGTTTTTT
TRBJ1-4 TRBD1 TRBV5-4 . CASSLASRGQVPGRDEKLFF TGTGCCAGCAGCTTGGCCAGCAGGGGGCAAGTCCCCGGGAGGGATGAAAAACTGTTTTTT
TRBJ2-3 TRBD2 TRBV7-9 . CASSPTSGRLKGTDTQYF TGTGCCAGCAGCCCGACTAGCGGGAGATTGAAGGGAACAGATACGCAGTATTTT
TRBJ2-1 TRBD2 TRBV19 . CASSPGTSAYNEQFF TGTGCCAGTAGTCCCGGGACTAGCGCCTACAATGAGCAGTTCTTC
TRBJ2-1 TRBD1 TRBV7-9 once CASSLSWTGPYNEQFF TGTGCCAGCAGCTTATCGTGGACAGGCCCCTACAATGAGCAGTTCTTC
TRBJ1-5 . TRBV6-6 . CAPRVLLRNQPQHF TGTGCCCCGAGGGTCCTTTTGCGCAATCAGCCCCAGCATTTT
TRBJ2-7 TRBD1 TRBV25-1 . CASSVSGTGINEQYF TGTGCCAGCAGTGTCTCCGGGACAGGGATCAACGAGCAGTACTTC
TRBJ2-1 . TRBV15 . CATRPSDYEVYNEQFF TGTGCCACCCGCCCTTCTGACTACGAGGTCTACAATGAGCAGTTCTTC
TRBJ2-2 TRBD1 TRBV14 . CASSPRQGWTGELFF TGTGCCAGCAGCCCCCGACAGGGTTGGACCGGGGAGCTGTTTTTT
TRBJ2-5 TRBD1 TRBV5-1 . CASSPRDREETQYF TGCGCCAGCAGCCCCCGGGACAGGGAGGAGACCCAGTACTTC
TRBJ2-7 TRBD2 TRBV2 . CASSVSGRIYEQYF TGTGCCAGCAGCGTTAGCGGGAGGATTTACGAGCAGTACTTC
TRBJ1-4 TRBD1 TRBV27 once CASSPAGTGENEKLFF TGTGCCAGCAGTCCCGCAGGGACAGGCGAGAATGAAAAACTGTTTTTT
TRBJ2-3 . TRBV6-1 . CASRLRWSSTDTQYF TGTGCCAGCAGACTAAGATGGTCCTCCACAGATACGCAGTATTTT
TRBJ2-2 . TRBV5-1 . CASSLAGGTGELFF TGCGCCAGCAGCTTGGCCGGCGGCACCGGGGAGCTGTTTTTT
TRBJ1-2 . TRBV28 . CASSTYGTWGYTF TGTGCCAGCAGTACTTACGGGACGTGGGGCTACACCTTC
TRBJ1-4 TRBD1 TRBV5-4 once CASRDRGGEKLFF TGTGCCAGCAGGGACAGGGGGGGGGAAAAACTGTTTTTT
TRBJ2-3 . TRBV7-9 . CASSLALARSTDTQYF TGTGCCAGCAGCTTAGCTCTAGCCCGAAGCACAGATACGCAGTATTTT
TRBJ2-7 TRBD1 TRBV23-1 . CASSQSKGRGQGYEQYF TGCGCCAGCAGTCAATCAAAGGGCAGGGGGCAGGGCTACGAGCAGTACTTC
TRBJ1-1 . TRBV18 . CASSPMKTNTEAFF TGTGCCAGCTCACCAATGAAGACAAACACTGAAGCTTTCTTT
TRBJ1-4 . TRBV9 . CASSSRTDPTNEKLFF TGTGCCAGCAGCTCGAGGACAGATCCAACTAATGAAAAACTGTTTTTT